Listed below are T cell receptor beta chains from one sample, sequenced in a study of blood T cell repertoires in COVID-19. Generated by immunoSEQ multiplex PCR, the TCRdb table keeps only in-frame clones and is missing some. Of 85,000 to 95,000 clones in the sample, about nine tenths were seen once. The source material was peripheral blood. Source of these receptors: a man in his fifties or sixties with acute or convalescent COVID-19. Both conserved end residues are part of each CDR3. A D gene is named only where the DNA matches it firmly. Size is omitted from some rows. Given values are once, few, many or a class for expanded clones.

j_call v_call clone_size d_call cdr3_nt cdr3_aa
TRBJ1-4 TRBV18 - - TGTGCCAGCTCACTCGTCGAACAGGGTGGAGAAAAACTGTTTTTT CASSLVEQGGEKLFF
TRBJ1-5 TRBV5-8 - - TGTGCCAGCAGCCAGCAGGGAAATCAGCCCCAGCATTTT CASSQQGNQPQHF
TRBJ2-3 TRBV30 - - TGTGCCTGGAATCCCGGGACTGCATACACAGATACGCAGTATTTT CAWNPGTAYTDTQYF
TRBJ1-6 TRBV5-6 - - TGTGCCAGCAGCCCGGCCCCTGGAAGAGGGAATTCACCCCTCCACTTT CASSPAPGRGNSPLHF
TRBJ2-1 TRBV29-1 - TRBD2 TGCAGCGTCGGGGCGGGACTAGCGGGAGTGAATGAGCAGTTCTTC CSVGAGLAGVNEQFF
TRBJ2-3 TRBV5-1 - TRBD2 TGCGCCAGCAGCTTGGAAGCGGGGGAGGTAGTTACGCAGTATTTT CASSLEAGEVVTQYF
TRBJ2-1 TRBV7-9 - - TGTGCCAGCAGCTCTAATTACAATGAGCAGTTCTTC CASSSNYNEQFF
TRBJ2-3 TRBV5-4 - TRBD2 TGTGCCAGCAGCTTCAGACTAGCGGGAGTCTCAGATACGCAGTATTTT CASSFRLAGVSDTQYF
TRBJ2-7 TRBV3-1/TRBV3-2 many TRBD2 TGTGCCAGCAGCCCTTTCCTAGCGGGGGCCCCCTACGAGCAGTACTTC CASSPFLAGAPYEQYF
TRBJ1-1 TRBV6-5 - TRBD1 TGTGCCAGCAGTTACGGGGAGGGACAGGGCTTGACTGAAGCTTTCTTT CASSYGEGQGLTEAFF
TRBJ2-7 TRBV6-6 - - TGTGCCAGCAGTTACTTGGACTGGGACACCTACGAGCAGTACTTC CASSYLDWDTYEQYF
TRBJ2-2 TRBV7-9 - TRBD2 TGTGCCAGCAGCCCACCCACTAGCGGGGTTGTGGAGCTGTTTTTT CASSPPTSGVVELFF
TRBJ1-3 TRBV27 once - TGTGCCAGCAGACCACGGGACAACGGAAACACCATATATTTT CASRPRDNGNTIYF
TRBJ1-2 TRBV27 - - TGTGCCAATCAGTCCTTGTTGTCAAACGAATTTAACTATGGCTACACCTTC CANQSLLSNEFNYGYTF
TRBJ2-7 TRBV5-1 - TRBD1 TGCGCCAGCAGCCCGGGGGACAGGGGGAGCCACGAGCAGTACTTC CASSPGDRGSHEQYF
TRBJ1-6 TRBV30 - TRBD1 TGTGCCTGGAGTGTACCGGCAGGGGGTGTGATTAATTCACCCCTCCACTTT CAWSVPAGGVINSPLHF
TRBJ1-2 TRBV12-3/TRBV12-4 - - TGTGCCAGCAGTTTTAGTAACTATGGCTACACCTTC CASSFSNYGYTF
TRBJ2-7 TRBV5-4 - - TGTGCCCAAACAGACCAGGGAAGCTACGAGCAGTACTTC CAQTDQGSYEQYF
TRBJ1-5 TRBV27 - TRBD1 TGTGCCAGCAGGTCTCCGGACAGGGGAGCGCCCCAGCATTTT CASRSPDRGAPQHF
TRBJ2-1 TRBV11-2 - TRBD1 TGTGCCAGCAGCTTGACAGGGGGCGATGAGCAGTTCTTC CASSLTGGDEQFF
TRBJ2-5 TRBV5-1 - - TGCGCCAGCAGCTTGGATGTGTCTGGCCTGAAGACCCAGTACTTC CASSLDVSGLKTQYF
TRBJ2-1 TRBV7-9 - TRBD2 TGTGCCAGCAGCTTAGGATGGAGCGGGAGGAGTAATGAGCAGTTCTTC CASSLGWSGRSNEQFF
TRBJ1-1 TRBV2 - TRBD1 TGTGCCAGCAGTCCTAGACAGGGGGCGGGCACTGAAGCTTTCTTT CASSPRQGAGTEAFF
TRBJ2-2 TRBV5-1 - TRBD2 TGCGCCAGCAGCTTGGCCAATAGCGGGGACACCGGGGAGCTGTTTTTT CASSLANSGDTGELFF
TRBJ1-2 TRBV3-1/TRBV3-2 once TRBD1 TGTGCCAGCAGCCAAGATCAGGGGGCAGGGATCGGCTACACCTTC CASSQDQGAGIGYTF
TRBJ1-2 TRBV29-1 - - TGCAGCGTTGAAGGTTCCCAAAGCAATTATGGCTACACCTTC CSVEGSQSNYGYTF
TRBJ2-3 TRBV27 - - TGTGCCAGCAGTTTTTCGGGACTGAGCACAGATACGCAGTATTTT CASSFSGLSTDTQYF
TRBJ2-7 TRBV18 - TRBD1 TGTGCCAGCTCACCTCTGGGCCCCTCCGGGACAGGGAAAAGTTGGGGCTACGAGCAGTACTTC CASSPLGPSGTGKSWGYEQYF
TRBJ1-5 TRBV6-5 few - TGTGCCAGCAGTTCCGTCAGGGGTGGGGGTCAGCCCCAGCATTTT CASSSVRGGGQPQHF
TRBJ2-7 TRBV5-1 few - TGCGCCAGCACCCTCTCGACTGGTACCTACGAGCAGTACTTC CASTLSTGTYEQYF
TRBJ2-3 TRBV20-1 - TRBD1 TGCAGTGCTAGTGACAGGGGGCGTACAGATACGCAGTATTTT CSASDRGRTDTQYF
TRBJ1-2 TRBV6-5 few - TGTGCCAGCAGTTACGATGAGGCGAGTTCTGGCTACACCTTC CASSYDEASSGYTF
TRBJ2-3 TRBV2 - - TGTGCCAGCAGTGTAAGGGGCCAGGGGACAGATACGCAGTATTTT CASSVRGQGTDTQYF
TRBJ1-2 TRBV10-3 - - TGTGCCATCCGGGGTGGCTACACCTTC CAIRGGYTF
TRBJ2-7 TRBV27 - - TGTGCCAGCAGTTTATCTTCAGGGTGGAACGAGCAGTACTTC CASSLSSGWNEQYF
TRBJ2-1 TRBV6-6 - - TGTGCCAGCAGCTCCCGGGGGTACAATGAGCAGTTCTTC CASSSRGYNEQFF
TRBJ1-2 TRBV9 - - TGTGCCAGCAGTCGTACAACAGACTATGGCTACACCTTC CASSRTTDYGYTF
TRBJ1-3 TRBV25-1 - - TGTGCCAGCAGTGAATATACCGAGTACTCTGGAAACACCATATATTTT CASSEYTEYSGNTIYF
TRBJ2-7 TRBV2 - - TGTGCCAGCAGTGAAGCTGCTAGCTCCCACGAGCAGTACTTC CASSEAASSHEQYF
TRBJ2-2 TRBV29-1 - TRBD2 TGCAGCGTTGAAATTGTCCTAGCGGGAGATCTGAACACCGGGGAGCTGTTTTTT CSVEIVLAGDLNTGELFF
TRBJ1-5 TRBV19 - - TGTGCGACCAAGCGGGCCGGGGATAGCAATCAGCCCCAGCATTTT CATKRAGDSNQPQHF
TRBJ2-5 TRBV5-1 once TRBD1 TGCGCCAGCAGCTTGGCAGGGGGCGGTAAAGCAGAGACCCAGTACTTC CASSLAGGGKAETQYF
TRBJ1-5 TRBV19 few TRBD1 TGTGCCAGTAGTATTGGGGACAGGTTCAATAGCAATCAGCCCCAGCATTTT CASSIGDRFNSNQPQHF
TRBJ2-1 TRBV6-6 - TRBD1 TGTGCCAGCAGTTTAGACAGGGGGAGCTCCTACAATGAGCAGTTCTTC CASSLDRGSSYNEQFF
TRBJ1-2 TRBV6-5 few - TGTGCCGTCCTGAGCCCCTGGTTTTATGGCTACACCTTC CAVLSPWFYGYTF
TRBJ2-1 TRBV13 - - TGTGCCAGCACCCCCCCGGGTTCCCCCTACAATGAGCAGTTCTTC CASTPPGSPYNEQFF
TRBJ2-7 TRBV29-1 once - TGCAGCGTGGTAGCCTCTGGATCCTACGAGCAGTACTTC CSVVASGSYEQYF
TRBJ2-2 TRBV29-1 - - TGCAGCGTCGGTGGGGGCAGGAAGAACACCGGGGAGCTGTTTTTT CSVGGGRKNTGELFF
TRBJ2-1 TRBV7-3 - - TGTGCCAGCAGCCAATATAGCGTTTCCGGCAATGAGCAGTTCTTC CASSQYSVSGNEQFF
TRBJ1-6 TRBV30 - TRBD1 TGTGCCTGGAAGGGACAGGGGGTTGAGCCCCTCCACTTT CAWKGQGVEPLHF